These 14 T cell receptor beta chains were all obtained from the same sample, sequenced in a study of PD-1 blockade in classical Hodgkin lymphoma. Assay used: immunoSEQ multiplex PCR; TCRdb lists only in-frame clones, some missing. Of more than 95,000 clones listed, approximately 89% were seen once; the top ten hold under 20%. As for time point: cycle 4 day 1 (C4D1), after five to seven weeks of nivolumab. All patients experienced relapse after autologous stem cell transplantation, and brentuximab vedotin exposure was variable. Sequences were derived from peripheral blood mononuclear cells (PBMCs), sampled before the fourth cycle of nivolumab. These receptor sequences come from a human donor with classical Hodgkin lymphoma.

The rearrangement uses TRBV5-1 and TRBJ1-1; D unclear. The V gene's germline CDR1 is SGHRS and CDR2 YFSETQ. The CDR3 loop spans 14 amino acids. V was cut by 4 bases and J by 0 bases, with 10 bases left in between. CDR3 bases: TGCGCCAGCAGCCCCATTCATATGAACACTGAAGCTTTCTTT. This translates into CASSPIHMNTEAFF.

The rearrangement joins TRBV12-5 to TRBJ2-1; 10 positions agree with TRBD1. J lost 4 bases, V lost 6 bases, and 3 bases had no gene match. The germline CDR1 and CDR2 sequences are LGHNT and FRNRAP. The CDR3 runs 14 residues. The CDR3 loop is CASGPGQGYNEQFF. The DNA of the CDR3 is TGTGCTAGTGGCCCGGGACAGGGGTACAATGAGCAGTTCTTC. The complete variable domain, with remaining parts taken from reference TRBV12-5 and TRBJ2-1, reads DARVTQTPRHKVTEMGQEVTMRCQPILGHNTVFWYRQTMMQGLELLAYFRNRAPLDDSGMPKDRFSAEMPDATLATLKIQPSEPRDSAVYFCASGPGQGYNEQFFGPGTRLTVL.

The chain joins TRBV7-2 to TRBJ1-2; D unclear. The CDR3 has 14 amino acids. Germline assignment: CDR1 SGHTA and CDR2 FQGNSA. Trimming left V 3 bases short and J 1 base short, with 9 bases between. The CDR3 loop reads CASSFPPFNYGYTF. The CDR3 DNA follows: TGTGCCAGCAGCTTCCCACCTTTTAACTATGGCTACACCTTC.

The chain recombines TRBV21-1 with TRBJ2-7; the D call in the table, TRBD2, was not verified against the DNA. TRBV21-1 is a listed pseudogene. The CDR3 runs 15 residues. The CDR3 region is CASSTLAGGPVEQYF. The CDR3 DNA follows: TGTGCCAGCAGCACCTTAGCCGGAGGGCCAGTCGAGCAGTACTTC.

This clone was counted once. The junction differs from germline at one of its ends, possibly a read error. Other nucleotide sequences from this sample produce the same CDR3. The chain is built from TRBV11-2 and TRBJ1-5; D is undetermined. The CDR3 runs 13 residues. The germline gives CDR1 SGHAT, CDR2 FQNNGV. The CDR3: CASSLSGYQPQHF. As DNA, the CDR3 is TGTGCCAGCAGCTTATCTGGTTATCAACCCCAGCATTTT.

In this sample, this clone turned up a few times. This chain links TRBV6-5 with TRBJ1-2; weak D call: TRBD1 (5 bases). Germline loops: CDR1 MNHEY, CDR2 SVGAGI. This CDR3 is built from 13 residues. The ends were cut back, 6 bases at V and 4 bases at J, with 12 bases in the middle. As DNA, the CDR3 is TGTGCCAGCAGCCCCGGGACCGGCTATGGCTACACCTTC. Its protein product is CASSPGTGYGYTF.

The V gene is TRBV7-9, the J gene TRBJ2-3; tentatively, D is TRBD1 or TRBD2 (5 bases each). The CDR3 consists of 13 residues. V shed 8 bases and J shed 1 base, with 10 bases lying between them. The germline gives CDR1 SEHNR, CDR2 FQNEAQ (reference sequence). The CDR3 sequence is CASRDGGTDTQYF. The CDR3 DNA follows: TGTGCCAGCCGGGACGGGGGCACAGATACGCAGTATTTT.

The chain couples TRBV4-3 to TRBJ2-3, with 10 nucleotides matching TRBD2. V shed 0 bases and J 5 bases; nucleotides not matched to a gene: 5. The CDR3 is made up of 16 amino acids. Per the germline V gene, CDR1 is LGHNA and CDR2 is YSLEER. The CDR3: CASSQDWGLARDTQYF. For the CDR3, the DNA is TGCGCCAGCAGCCAAGATTGGGGACTAGCGAGAGATACGCAGTATTTT.

The chain is built from TRBV30 and TRBJ2-3; perhaps TRBD2 as D (6 bases). Germline V gene sequence: CDR1 GTSNPN, CDR2 SVGIG (reference sequence). The CDR3 contains 12 residues. The V end lost 0 bases, the J end lost 6 bases, and 7 bases lay between the germline ends. This chain's CDR3 is CAWSVAGDTQYF. CDR3 nucleotide sequence: TGTGCCTGGAGTGTTGCGGGGGATACGCAGTATTTT.

The CDR3 loop reads CASPLGRGGYEQYF. The CDR3 coding sequence is TGTGCCAGCCCGCTCGGCAGGGGGGGCTACGAGCAGTACTTC. This chain joins TRBV6-6 and TRBJ2-7; D possibly uses TRBD1 or TRBD2 (7 bases each). The CDR3 consists of 14 residues. Germline CDR1 is MNHNY and CDR2 is SVGAGI (reference sequence). V lost 8 bases, J lost 3 bases, and 17 bases lay in between.

In nucleotides, the CDR3 is TGCGCCAGCAGCTTAGGACCTGGCTACGAGCAGTACTTC. Translation gives CASSLGPGYEQYF. This sequence joins TRBV5-1 and TRBJ2-7, with no clear D. Germline V CDR1 and CDR2: SGHRS, YFSETQ. This CDR3 has 13 residues. V was clipped by 2 bases and J by 3 bases, with 9 bases between them.

V gene TRBV5-6 combines with J gene TRBJ2-7; 9 bases match TRBD2. This CDR3 is 15 amino acids long. Germline CDR1 is SGHDT and CDR2 is YYEEEE. The V and J ends lost 0 bases and 5 bases, in that order; junction bases with no gene match: 6. CDR3 nucleotides: TGTGCCAGCAGCTTGGTCCAGCGGGAGGCTAACGAGCAGTACTTC. Protein: CASSLVQREANEQYF.

Here the CDR3 DNA reads TGTGCCAGCAGCCTTAGCGGGGCTAGCTACAATGAGCAGTTCTTC. As protein: CASSLSGASYNEQFF. V and J are TRBV5-4 and TRBJ2-1; TRBD2 matches at 8 bases. The CDR3 runs to 15 residues. Losses at the gene ends were 4 bases for V and 3 bases for J; bases not matched to a gene: 6. Germline values: CDR1 SGHNT, CDR2 YYREEE (reference sequence).

V and J are TRBV28 and TRBJ2-2, with D unresolved. The germline V and J ends were trimmed by 6 bases and 5 bases, with 19 bases remaining between them. Germline CDR1 reads MDHEN; CDR2 reads SYDVKM. CDR3 size: 16 residues. This CDR3 reads CASRPSTTRLTGELFF. The CDR3 nucleotides read TGTGCCAGCAGACCATCCACAACAAGGCTAACCGGGGAGCTGTTTTTT.